This TCR beta chain was identified during a study of blood T cell repertoires in COVID-19. Turning to the study itself: The origin of the acute and convalescent COVID-19 samples was the United States, Italy and Spain.

How the authors handled the data: For nucleated cells, counts were estimated from reference gene primer amplification. Sequenced by immunoSEQ multiplex PCR; TCRdb stores in-frame clones only, minus some. V, J and clone size reflect that table, while D and trimming were determined from the DNA. The sample comprises fewer than 250,000 clones, 82% of which are singletons, and approximately 8.1% rests with the top ten. The germline V and J ends were trimmed by 10 bases and 7 bases, with 19 bases remaining between them. The CDR3 totals 13 residues. Germline lookup yields CDR1 SNHLY and CDR2 FYNNEI. The V and J genes are TRBV2 and TRBJ1-1, with D possibly matching TRBD1 (5 bases). Sequencing used peripheral blood. This sequence was found in a woman aged 60 to 75 with COVID-19, enrolled during active disease. In DNA form, the CDR3 reads TGTGCCACTTCCGTGTTGGGGGGGAGTGAAGCTTTCTTT. It yields the protein CATSVLGGSEAFF.